This TCR beta chain was observed in a study of identical twins. Looked up from germline, CDR1 is DFQATT and CDR2 is SNEGSKA (reference sequence). The CDR3 totals 13 residues. As regards this clonotype: This sequence may be a read error, since a much larger clone differs from it by one base.

TCRdb reprocessed the 5' RACE reads via MiXCR and lists one record per CDR3 protein. The sample records about 100,000 distinct CDR3 sequences, under 6.5% being singletons. There were only healthy Caucasians among the donors. Sequenced input: memory T cells sorted from blood. The sequence was obtained from a woman aged 50 to 60 in good health. The chain combines TRBV20-1 with TRBJ2-5, with 10 bases identical to TRBD2. The CDR3 DNA is TGCAGTGGGTGGCTAGCGGGAGAGGAGACCCGGTACTTC. Residues: CSGWLAGEETRYF.